Sequencing of this T cell receptor (beta chain) was carried out in a study of blood T cell repertoires in COVID-19. Study-wide background: COVID-19 samples collected from the United States, Italy and Spain covered acute and convalescent phases.

With 4 bases removed from V and 8 bases from J, the gap between germline ends came to 11 bases. Germline assignment: CDR1 GTSNPN and CDR2 SVGIG (reference sequence). CDR3 length equals 11 residues. Authors' methods: Reference gene primer amplification in the assay estimated nucleated cell counts. Measured with immunoSEQ multiplex PCR; TCRdb has only the in-frame clones, and not every one. V and J calls and clone size are as listed in that table; D and trimming were resolved from the DNA. The sample carries about 480,000 clones, around 89% recorded once. The TCR sequence derives from a woman younger than 45 with acute or convalescent COVID-19. The gene calls are TRBV30 and TRBJ1-2; D is uncertain. Sequenced material: peripheral blood. The DNA of the CDR3 is TGTGCCTGGACTGAACTCGGGGGCTACACCTTC. It specifies CAWTELGGYTF.